The 23 T cell receptor beta chains below were found in one sample sequenced in a study of cytomegalovirus exposure and HLA in healthy donors. Amplification used 60 Vbeta primers and 13 Jbeta primers. Produced via immunoSEQ multiplex PCR; TCRdb's table is partial and in-frame only. This table has some 130,000 clones, roughly 80% appearing once. The sequencing input was PBMCs. The receptors come from a woman aged 60-70 years in good health and CMV-seronegative.

The chain recombines TRBV6-1 with TRBJ2-7; the match to TRBD1 covers 8 bases. J gave up 2 bases and V 4 bases, and 7 bases lay outside the gene matches. The length of the CDR3 is 15 residues. In germline, CDR1 is MNHNS, CDR2 SASEGT. The CDR3 DNA reads TGTGCCAGCAGTGCGAGAGACAGGGGCACCTACGAGCAGTACTTC. Translating gives CASSARDRGTYEQYF.

This chain connects TRBV27 to TRBJ2-7; D is possibly TRBD1 (6 bases). CDR1 MNHEY and CDR2 SMNVEV come from the germline V gene (reference sequence). The CDR3 is 15 amino acids. Deletions cut 3 bases from V and 1 base from J, with 13 bases between. Here the CDR3 reads CASSFQQGRSYEQYF. The DNA of the CDR3 is TGTGCCAGCAGTTTCCAACAGGGAAGGTCCTACGAGCAGTACTTC.

CDR3 in amino acids: CASSQDAGANQPQHF. CDR3 coding DNA: TGCGCCAGCAGCCAAGATGCGGGAGCCAATCAGCCCCAGCATTTT. This chain joins TRBV4-1 and TRBJ1-5; D gene ambiguous. The germline gives CDR1 MGHRA, CDR2 YSYEKL. This CDR3 comprises 15 residues. V dropped 0 bases and J dropped 3 bases, with 9 bases sitting between them.

The rearrangement links TRBV27 to TRBJ2-5, with D perhaps matching TRBD1 (6 bases). Germline assignment: CDR1 MNHEY and CDR2 SMNVEV (reference sequence). The CDR3 spans 16 residues. Trimming stripped 5 bases from V and 7 bases from J, with 23 bases between. DNA for the CDR3: TGTGCCAGCAGTCCAGCCCGTCCCGGTAGAGGGGGGACCCAGTACTTC. Translating it yields CASSPARPGRGGTQYF.

This chain uses TRBV27 with TRBJ2-7; 13 bases agree with TRBD2. Germline loops: CDR1 MNHEY, CDR2 SMNVEV (reference sequence). V lost 4 bases and J lost 2; bases outside the gene matches: 2. The CDR3 runs to 15 residues. The CDR3 reads CASSSGTSGAYEQYF. Written as DNA, the CDR3 is TGTGCCAGCAGTTCCGGGACTAGCGGGGCCTACGAGCAGTACTTC.

This clone was seen only once. In DNA, the CDR3 is TGTGCCAGCAGTCCCGGGACAGGGGGCTCCTCCTACGAGCAGTACTTC. Residues: CASSPGTGGSSYEQYF. V gene TRBV6-6 combines with J gene TRBJ2-7, with 12 bases matching TRBD1. With V trimmed by 5 bases and J by 0 bases, 5 bases remained unmatched. This CDR3 has 16 amino acids. CDR1 MNHNY and CDR2 SVGAGI come from the germline V gene (reference sequence).

The chain employs TRBV5-1 and TRBJ2-1; D may be TRBD2 (7 bases). The germline V gene encodes CDR1 SGHRS and CDR2 YFSETQ. Trimming took off 4 bases at V and 8 bases at J, with 16 bases between the two ends. There are 14 residues in the CDR3. The CDR3 nucleotides read TGCGCCAGCAGCGGAGCCGGGGGGCGGGATGAGCAGTTCTTC. It is translated as CASSGAGGRDEQFF.

The V gene is TRBV19, the J gene TRBJ2-1; 9 bases are shared with TRBD2. The length of the CDR3 is 13 residues. V was pared by 11 bases and J by 7 bases, with 9 bases of the junction left unmatched. Germline V CDR1 and CDR2: LNHDA, SQIVND (reference sequence). The CDR3 DNA is TGTGCCGCTAGCGGGAACGTGGGGAATGAGCAGTTCTTC. Translated: CAASGNVGNEQFF.

V gene TRBV6-1 combines with J gene TRBJ1-1; TRBD1 might be the D (5 bases). CDR1 MNHNS and CDR2 SASEGT come from the germline V gene. There are 14 residues in the CDR3. The V and J ends lost 4 bases and 7 bases respectively, with 16 bases between them. The CDR3 here is CASSGTYGGGEAFF. CDR3 sequence (DNA): TGTGCCAGCAGTGGGACCTACGGCGGGGGTGAAGCTTTCTTT.

The chain carries TRBV6-1 and TRBJ2-7; 10 nucleotides agree with TRBD1. In germline, CDR1 is MNHNS, CDR2 SASEGT. Trimming at V came to 4 bases and at J to 3 bases, leaving 3 bases not matched to a gene. This CDR3 region has 14 residues. The CDR3 loop reads CASSATGGGYEQYF. For the CDR3, the DNA is TGTGCCAGCAGTGCGACAGGGGGCGGCTACGAGCAGTACTTC.

J is TRBJ1-5 and V is TRBV2; D gene ambiguous. CDR1 and CDR2 (germline): SNHLY, FYNNEI. There are 14 residues in the CDR3. Trimming stripped 7 bases from V and 6 bases from J, with 16 bases between. CDR3 bases: TGTGCCAGCAATGGGGAGAGGGCGGGTCAGCCCCAGCATTTT. This translates into CASNGERAGQPQHF.

The V and J genes are TRBV7-8 and TRBJ1-3; D remains unclear. V lost 2 bases and J 0 bases, leaving 8 bases between the germline ends. Germline V gene sequence: CDR1 SGHVS, CDR2 FQNEAQ. This CDR3 spans 15 amino acids. The CDR3 coding sequence is TGTGCCAGCAGCTTAAACACATTCTCTGGAAACACCATATATTTT. Its protein is CASSLNTFSGNTIYF.

The gene calls are TRBV5-4 and TRBJ2-1; D perhaps matches TRBD1 (6 bases). CDR3 length equals 15 residues. V was shortened by 0 bases and J by 2 bases, with 9 bases between the two germline ends. The V gene's germline CDR1 is SGHNT and CDR2 YYREEE (reference sequence). The CDR3 reads CASSLDREPYNEQFF. DNA for the CDR3: TGTGCCAGCAGCTTGGACAGGGAGCCCTACAATGAGCAGTTCTTC. The whole variable domain, remainder taken from reference TRBV5-4 and TRBJ2-1, is ETGVTQSPTHLIKTRGQQVTLRCSSQSGHNTVSWYQQALGQGPQFIFQYYREEENGRGNFPPRFSGLQFPNYSSELNVNALELDDSALYLCASSLDREPYNEQFFGPGTRLTVL.

V and J are TRBV5-1 and TRBJ2-7, with 10 bases that match TRBD1. Germline CDR1 and CDR2: SGHRS and YFSETQ. The CDR3 loop spans 16 amino acids. The trim removed 4 bases at V and 2 bases at J, leaving 9 bases unmatched. The DNA for the CDR3 is TGCGCCAGCAGCCCCGCCTGGGACAGGGGCACCTACGAGCAGTACTTC. Its protein is CASSPAWDRGTYEQYF.

The chain uses TRBV28 and TRBJ2-7; TRBD1 agrees at 10 bases. V trimming: 2 bases; J trimming: 1 base; junction bases outside the gene matches: 8. From germline, CDR1 is MDHEN and CDR2 SYDVKM. The CDR3 totals 17 residues. The CDR3 nucleotides read TGTGCCAGCAGTTTAAGGGGACAGGGGAGGAAGTCCTACGAGCAGTACTTC. Translated: CASSLRGQGRKSYEQYF.

This chain links TRBV6-6 with TRBJ2-7; D is perhaps TRBD1 (6 bases). Trimming left V 5 bases short and J 10 bases short, with 18 bases between. Germline lookup yields CDR1 MNHNY and CDR2 SVGAGI (reference sequence). This CDR3 is 13 amino acids long. The CDR3 DNA reads TGTGCCAGCAGTCAAATGGATAGACAGGTTCAGTACTTC. Its translation is CASSQMDRQVQYF.

This chain connects TRBV29-1 to TRBJ2-7; D unresolved. The CDR3 totals 14 residues. Germline V CDR1 and CDR2: SQVTM, ANQGSEA. The V gene lost 1 base and the J gene lost 2 bases, with 12 bases spanning the gap. CDR3 nucleotides: TGCAGCGTTGAAGCTATGAAAGATCCCTACGAGCAGTACTTC. It codes for CSVEAMKDPYEQYF.

The J gene is TRBJ2-3, the V gene TRBV5-6; 8 bases map to TRBD1. Germline CDR1 is SGHDT and CDR2 is YYEEEE. V was clipped by 2 bases and J by 4 bases; unmatched bases: 9. The CDR3 has 16 residues. CDR3 sequence reads: CASSLWTGTSPDTQYF. The CDR3 nucleotides read TGTGCCAGCAGCTTATGGACAGGGACCAGCCCAGATACGCAGTATTTT.

The chain combines TRBV11-3 with TRBJ2-2; TRBD1 is a possible D gene (5 bases). The germline V gene has CDR1 SGHNT and CDR2 YENEEA. V gave up 5 bases and J gave up 7 bases, with 11 bases separating them. The CDR3 sequence is 13 residues long. CDR3 region: CASSLRAGGELFF. The CDR3 DNA reads TGTGCCAGCAGCCTCAGGGCTGGCGGGGAGCTGTTTTTT. Together with reference TRBV11-3 and TRBJ2-2, the CDR3 gives the full variable domain: EAGVVQSPRYKIIEKKQPVAFWCNPISGHNTLYWYLQNLGQGPELLIRYENEEAVDDSQLPKDRFSAERLKGVDSTLKIQPAELGDSAVYLCASSLRAGGELFFGEGSRLTVL.

The chain links TRBV4-1 to TRBJ2-7; D is possibly TRBD1 (6 bases). Per the germline V gene, CDR1 is MGHRA and CDR2 is YSYEKL. The CDR3 length is 14 residues. V was trimmed by 1 base and J by 3 bases, leaving 10 bases between them. The DNA for the CDR3 is TGCGCCAGCAGCCAAGGGCAGGGGATCTACGAGCAGTACTTC. Encoded protein: CASSQGQGIYEQYF.

This clone was counted only a few times. The chain couples TRBV2 to TRBJ2-1, with 8 bases aligning to TRBD1. Germline CDR1 and CDR2: SNHLY and FYNNEI. CDR3 length: 15 residues. V was clipped by 6 bases and J by 6 bases; unmatched bases: 10. This CDR3 reads CASSQDRGGGNEQFF. The CDR3, as DNA: TGTGCCAGCAGCCAAGACAGGGGTGGGGGCAATGAGCAGTTCTTC.

This clone showed up just a few times. J is TRBJ2-2 and V is TRBV30, with 8 bases lining up with TRBD1. This CDR3 is built from 12 residues. CDR1 is GTSNPN, CDR2 SVGIG, per germline (reference sequence). In DNA form, the CDR3 reads TGTGCTGGACAGGGGAACACCGGGGAGCTGTTTTTT. It translates to CAGQGNTGELFF.

This clone was seen only a few times. The chain has TRBV7-2 and TRBJ1-2; D is unresolved. Germline-derived CDR1 and CDR2 are SGHTA and FQGNSA. V was trimmed by 5 bases and J by 8 bases, leaving 9 bases between them. The CDR3 contains 11 residues. CDR3 in amino acids: CASSMLRGYTF. The CDR3 DNA reads as TGTGCCAGCAGCATGTTGAGGGGCTACACCTTC.